The 6 T cell receptor beta chains listed next were all sequenced from one sample in a study of T-cell reconstitution after alpha-beta-depleted transplantation in children. Unique molecular identifiers were built into the TCRbeta library. TCRdb reanalysed the PCR reads using MiXCR and keeps one entry per CDR3 protein. The data hold some 500,000 distinct CDR3 sequences, with about 30% observed a single time. This sample comprised PBMCs from the stem cell graft donor, obtained from the stem cell graft. The receptors were sampled from a human donor who donated a stem cell graft to a child with aplastic anemia.

V is TRBV6-2 or TRBV6-3 and J is TRBJ2-1; 7 bases align to TRBD2. The V and J ends lost 8 bases and 8 bases, in that order; junction bases with no gene match: 3. Per germline, CDR1 MNHEY and CDR2 SVGEGT. The CDR3 is 11 residues long. The CDR3 sequence: CASREAHEQFF. The CDR3 nucleotides are TGTGCCAGCCGGGAGGCCCATGAGCAGTTCTTC.

This clonotype was detected a few times. This chain links TRBV7-8 with TRBJ2-5; 8 nucleotides match TRBD2. The CDR3 totals 16 residues. Germline V CDR1 and CDR2: SGHVS, FQNEAQ. The V segment lost 1 base and the J segment 0 bases; nucleotides outside the gene matches: 4. The CDR3 loop is CASSLGASGYQETQYF. In nucleotides, the CDR3 is TGTGCCAGCAGCTTAGGGGCTAGCGGGTACCAAGAGACCCAGTACTTC.

This clonotype was seen a handful of times. The J gene is TRBJ2-5, the V gene TRBV27; 10 nucleotides line up with TRBD1. The CDR3 extends over 15 amino acids. Losses at the gene ends were 5 bases for V and 5 bases for J; bases not matched to a gene: 8. Germline lookup yields CDR1 MNHEY and CDR2 SMNVEV (reference sequence). The CDR3 spells CASSLRQGARETQYF. In DNA form, the CDR3 reads TGTGCCAGCAGTCTACGACAGGGGGCGAGGGAGACCCAGTACTTC.

This sequence joins TRBV13 and TRBJ1-1; D perhaps matches TRBD1 (6 bases). The CDR3 is made up of 15 amino acids. The ends were cut back, 6 bases at V and 1 base at J, with 15 bases in the middle. Looked up from germline, CDR1 is PRHDT and CDR2 is FYEKMQ (reference sequence). For the CDR3, the DNA is TGTGCCAGCAGACCCGGGACACCGAAGAACACTGAAGCTTTCTTT. Protein: CASRPGTPKNTEAFF. Using reference TRBV13 and TRBJ1-1 for the parts outside the CDR3, the full variable domain is AAGVIQSPRHLIKEKRETATLKCYPIPRHDTVYWYQQGPGQDPQFLISFYEKMQSDKGSIPDRFSAQQFSDYHSELNMSSLELGDSALYFCASRPGTPKNTEAFFGQGTRLTVV.

J is TRBJ2-7 and V is TRBV6-2 or TRBV6-3; 12 bases agree with TRBD2. Trimming cost V 11 bases and J 2 bases; bases outside gene matches: 4. Germline CDR1 reads MNHEY; CDR2 reads SVGEGT. The CDR3 extends over 13 amino acids. In nucleotides, the CDR3 is TGTGCCGGTCGACTAGCGGGGGCCTACGAGCAGTACTTC. Translation gives CAGRLAGAYEQYF.

DNA for the CDR3: TGCGCCAGCAGCTATAGGGGCGCGGAGACCCAGTACTTC. Translated: CASSYRGAETQYF. This chain connects TRBV5-1 to TRBJ2-5, with D possibly matching TRBD1 (5 bases). CDR3 length equals 13 residues. CDR1 and CDR2 (germline): SGHRS, YFSETQ. V was cut by 3 bases and J by 5 bases, with 11 bases left in between.